The entry below gives a single T cell receptor (beta chain) sequence along with its context. Antigen specificity is unknown. The sample belongs to a study of T cells in Graves' hyperthyroidism and ophthalmopathy. Study-level points and caveats: Most thyroid clonotypes expanded above 0.001 were also detected in blood.

RNA transcripts provided the source from which TCR beta CDR3 regions were amplified. HTBI primers were used for first-round RT-PCR of the TCR CDR3. TCRdb used MiXCR to reprocess the multiplex PCR reads, holding one entry per CDR3 protein. The top ten hold more than 7% of the sample, which has hundreds of thousands of distinct CDR3 sequences, less than 45% seen once. The CDR3 is 13 amino acids. V gave up 2 bases and J gave up 4 bases, with 9 bases separating them. The germline V gene has CDR1 SEHNR and CDR2 FQNEAQ (reference sequence). This clonotype originated in an adult man with Graves' disease, either hyperthyroidism or ophthalmopathy (not recorded which). The genes are TRBV7-9 and TRBJ2-7; perhaps TRBD1 as D (5 bases). Sequencing was done on a sample of peripheral blood or thyroid tissue (not recorded which). The CDR3 loop is CASSLPDRYEQYF. DNA for the CDR3: TGTGCCAGCAGCTTACCAGACAGATACGAGCAGTACTTC.